This TCR beta chain originates from a study of response to subunit inactivated influenza vaccine. The germline gives CDR1 SGHTA, CDR2 FQGNSA. Trimming cost V 3 bases and J 4 bases; bases outside gene matches: 5. The CDR3 sequence is 15 residues long. From the RT-PCR reads, TCRdb called clonotypes with MiXCR, one entry per CDR3 protein. The top ten clones hold around 10% of a sample with 500,000 to 600,000 distinct CDR3 sequences, around 13% of them seen once. V gene TRBV7-2 combines with J gene TRBJ2-1; 8 bases fit TRBD1. The source of this sequence is a man aged 50 to 60 who received an inactivated influenza vaccine. This specimen consisted of PBMCs from blood, obtained 11 to 12 days after vaccination. This chain's CDR3 is CASSFDRGRYNEQFF. CDR3 nucleotide sequence: TGTGCCAGCAGCTTCGACAGGGGACGTTACAATGAGCAGTTCTTC.